Listed below are T cell receptor beta chains from one sample, sequenced in a study of beta chain features in type 1 diabetes. Assay: immunoSEQ multiplex PCR; the TCRdb copy retains only in-frame clones and omits some. This sample has more than 300,000 clones, with over 9.5% found just once. Specimen: naive CD4+ T cells from blood. These receptors were obtained from a man aged 18-30 years in good health. Both conserved end residues are part of each CDR3. The D gene is left open where the match is weak. The size of a clone is reported for some rows only, either as once, few or many, or as a class for expanded clones.

d_call | j_call | v_call | clone_size | cdr3_aa | cdr3_nt
TRBD2 | TRBJ2-3 | TRBV7-3 | once | CASSLRLAGSTDTQYF | TGTGCCAGCAGCCTACGACTAGCGGGGAGCACAGATACGCAGTATTTT
TRBD1 | TRBJ1-2 | TRBV19 | few | CASSTGGSNYGYTF | TGTGCCAGTAGTACAGGGGGAAGCAACTATGGCTACACCTTC
. | TRBJ1-2 | TRBV18 | . | CASSPSGESDGYTF | TGTGCCAGCTCACCCTCTGGGGAGTCGGATGGCTACACCTTC
TRBD1 | TRBJ1-2 | TRBV30 | . | CAWKARGTVGYTF | TGTGCCTGGAAGGCCAGGGGGACGGTTGGCTACACCTTC
. | TRBJ2-3 | TRBV7-3 | . | CASSSPSPGGTDTQYF | TGTGCCAGCAGTTCACCAAGTCCTGGCGGTACAGATACGCAGTATTTT
TRBD1 | TRBJ2-7 | TRBV5-4 | . | CASSLEDRAYEQYF | TGTGCCAGCAGCTTGGAGGACAGGGCCTACGAGCAGTACTTC
. | TRBJ1-2 | TRBV9 | . | CASSVEQGYGYTF | TGTGCCAGCAGCGTAGAGCAGGGATATGGCTACACCTTC
TRBD1 | TRBJ2-4 | TRBV4-3 | . | CASSQQGALKNIQYF | TGCGCCAGCAGCCAACAGGGGGCTCTAAAAAACATTCAGTACTTC
. | TRBJ2-3 | TRBV10-3 | . | CAISESQSTDTQYF | TGTGCCATCAGTGAGTCCCAGTCCACAGATACGCAGTATTTT
. | TRBJ2-7 | TRBV5-6 | . | CASRGWGDPYEQYF | TGTGCCAGCAGGGGTTGGGGGGACCCCTACGAGCAGTACTTC
TRBD1 | TRBJ2-7 | TRBV28 | . | CASRIPGQGTYEQYF | TGTGCCAGCAGAATACCGGGACAGGGAACCTACGAGCAGTACTTC
. | TRBJ2-5 | TRBV5-6 | few | CASRVGQETQYF | TGTGCCAGCAGGGTCGGCCAAGAGACCCAGTACTTC
TRBD2 | TRBJ2-1 | TRBV6-5 | few | CASSSTRLAGGSEQFF | TGTGCCAGCAGTTCAACCAGACTAGCGGGAGGGAGTGAGCAGTTCTTC
. | TRBJ2-5 | TRBV11-2 | . | CASSFLEKQETQYF | TGTGCCAGCAGCTTTCTTGAGAAGCAAGAGACCCAGTACTTC
TRBD1 | TRBJ2-3 | TRBV7-2 | few | CASSQPTGGNTQYF | TGTGCCAGCAGCCAGCCGACAGGGGGCAATACGCAGTATTTT
TRBD2 | TRBJ2-1 | TRBV5-1 | . | CASSLGSGRAGEQFF | TGCGCCAGCAGCTTGGGGAGCGGGAGGGCCGGCGAGCAGTTCTTC
. | TRBJ2-5 | TRBV29-1 | . | CSTRTRIGETQYF | TGCAGCACGAGAACCCGGATCGGGGAGACCCAGTACTTC
TRBD2 | TRBJ2-7 | TRBV9 | . | CASSVDTGLAFEQYF | TGTGCCAGCAGCGTCGATACGGGACTAGCCTTCGAGCAGTACTTC
. | TRBJ2-2 | TRBV4-3 | . | CASSQVSGSTTGELFF | TGCGCCAGCAGCCAAGTTTCCGGGAGTACAACCGGGGAGCTGTTTTTT
TRBD2 | TRBJ2-7 | TRBV19 | few | CASSMRLAGDEQYF | TGTGCCAGTAGTATGAGACTAGCGGGAGACGAGCAGTACTTC
. | TRBJ1-5 | TRBV6-4 | few | CASSRSRGQPQHF | TGTGCCAGCAGCAGATCTAGGGGTCAGCCCCAGCATTTT
. | TRBJ2-1 | TRBV10-3 | . | CAISELENEQFF | TGTGCCATCAGTGAGTTAGAAAATGAGCAGTTCTTC
TRBD1 | TRBJ2-1 | TRBV4-3 | . | CASSKTGVQYYEQFF | TGCGCCAGCAGCAAAACAGGGGTCCAGTACTATGAGCAGTTCTTC
TRBD2 | TRBJ2-3 | TRBV7-8 | . | CASSLASLAGGNTDTQYF | TGTGCCAGCAGCTTAGCTAGCCTAGCGGGGGGTAATACAGATACGCAGTATTTT
. | TRBJ2-3 | TRBV25-1 | . | CASSEYDIRLTDTQYF | TGTGCCAGCAGTGAATATGACATAAGGCTCACAGATACGCAGTATTTT
. | TRBJ1-1 | TRBV29-1 | few | CSVVRPGEFSAFF | TGCAGCGTTGTGAGGCCAGGGGAATTTTCAGCTTTCTTT
. | TRBJ2-3 | TRBV27 | . | CASSGYSGTDTQYF | TGTGCCAGCAGTGGGTACAGTGGCACAGATACGCAGTATTTT
. | TRBJ1-1 | TRBV10-3 | few | CAINRGRGTEAFF | TGTGCCATCAATCGGGGTCGCGGCACTGAAGCTTTCTTT
TRBD2 | TRBJ2-3 | TRBV30 | few | CAWSVGGGHTDTQYF | TGTGCCTGGAGTGTAGGCGGGGGGCACACAGATACGCAGTATTTT
TRBD2 | TRBJ2-1 | TRBV28 | . | CASSSGLAAYNEQFF | TGTGCCAGCAGTTCTGGACTAGCAGCCTACAATGAGCAGTTCTTC
TRBD1 | TRBJ1-5 | TRBV29-1 | . | CSVETTGDSNQPQHF | TGCAGCGTTGAAACAACAGGGGATAGCAATCAGCCCCAGCATTTT
TRBD2 | TRBJ2-3 | TRBV30 | . | CAWNRGGDTQYF | TGTGCCTGGAACCGGGGGGGGGATACGCAGTATTTT
. | TRBJ1-5 | TRBV28 | few | CASRQFNQPQHF | TGTGCCAGTCGACAGTTCAATCAGCCCCAGCATTTT
. | TRBJ1-1 | TRBV29-1 | . | CSVTLLVNTEAFF | TGCAGCGTAACTTTGTTGGTGAACACTGAAGCTTTCTTT
. | TRBJ2-6 | TRBV14 | many | CASSQDHYRGSGANVLTF | TGTGCCAGCAGCCAAGATCATTATAGGGGCTCTGGGGCCAACGTCCTGACTTTC
. | TRBJ2-7 | TRBV7-3 | few | CASSRGAGEQYF | TGTGCCAGCAGCCGCGGGGCGGGGGAGCAGTACTTC
TRBD1 | TRBJ1-2 | TRBV5-1 | few | CASSLGGTGPGYTF | TGCGCCAGCAGCTTGGGGGGGACAGGGCCTGGCTACACCTTC
. | TRBJ2-1 | TRBV7-2 | few | CASSYIDEQFF | TGTGCCAGCAGCTATATCGATGAGCAGTTCTTC